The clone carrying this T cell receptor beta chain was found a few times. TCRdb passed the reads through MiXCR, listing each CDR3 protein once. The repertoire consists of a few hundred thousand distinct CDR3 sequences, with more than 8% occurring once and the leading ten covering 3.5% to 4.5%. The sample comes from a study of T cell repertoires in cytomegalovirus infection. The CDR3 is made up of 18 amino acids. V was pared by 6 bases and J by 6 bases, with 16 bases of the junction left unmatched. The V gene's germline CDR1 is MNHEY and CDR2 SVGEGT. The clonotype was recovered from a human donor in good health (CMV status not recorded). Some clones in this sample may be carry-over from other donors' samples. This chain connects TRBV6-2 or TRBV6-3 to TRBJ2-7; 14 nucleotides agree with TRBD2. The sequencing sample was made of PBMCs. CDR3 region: CASSRPLLGTSGGSEQYF. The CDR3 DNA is TGTGCCAGCAGCCGCCCCCTACTTGGGACTAGCGGGGGCAGCGAGCAGTACTTC.